The source of this TCR beta chain is a study of PD-L1 blockade in urothelial cancer. This CDR3 comprises 13 residues. With 7 bases clipped from V and 5 bases from J, the junction kept 6 bases outside the gene matches. In germline, CDR1 is LNHDA, CDR2 SQIVND (reference sequence). A few counts support this clone. Documented time point: peripheral blood 6 weeks after treatment start. TCRdb keeps only in-frame clones here, not all; method: immunoSEQ multiplex PCR. The table has about 35,000 clones, approximately 84% seen once. This chain links TRBV19 with TRBJ2-3, with 7 bases matching TRBD2. The receptor's source is a man aged 35-49 years with urothelial cancer. The input for sequencing was PBMCs, taken around atezolizumab (anti-PD-L1) treatment. CDR3 loop: CASMGRGGDTQYF. The CDR3, as DNA: TGTGCCAGTATGGGGAGGGGCGGAGATACGCAGTATTTT.